Presented here are 30 T cell receptor beta chains from one specimen sequenced in a study of T cells after posttransplantation cyclophosphamide. Clones were read by immunoSEQ multiplex PCR, and TCRdb kept only the in-frame ones, dropping some. The sample yields about 44,000 clones, without any singletons. The material sequenced was PBMCs. The receptors were sampled from a man between 35 and 55 years old in good health, CMV-negative, and a related stem cell transplant donor.

In its sample, this clone was seen many times. Germline is not matched at one junction end, which may reflect a read error. V usage is TRBV5-1 and J usage is TRBJ2-1; 9 bases fit TRBD2. The CDR3 is made up of 15 amino acids. Germline values: CDR1 SGHRS, CDR2 YFSETQ. The CDR3 sequence: CANSRGGESYNEQFF. As DNA, the CDR3 is TGCGCCAACAGCCGCGGGGGGGAGTCCTACAATGAGCAGTTCTTC.

Many counts were recorded for this clone. V is TRBV5-4 and J is TRBJ1-2; D is unresolved. Germline lookup yields CDR1 SGHNT and CDR2 YYREEE (reference sequence). Trimming shortened V by 4 bases and J by 5 bases, and 6 bases separated the two germline ends. The CDR3 extends over 11 amino acids. The CDR3 coding sequence is TGTGCCAGCAGCGGAGGGTATGGCTACACCTTC. Translated: CASSGGYGYTF.

The chain joins TRBV27 to TRBJ2-7; TRBD1 aligns across 7 bases. With 7 bases clipped from V and 1 base from J, the junction kept 7 bases outside the gene matches. Germline values: CDR1 MNHEY, CDR2 SMNVEV (reference sequence). CDR3 length: 14 residues. This CDR3 is CASMRRQGSYEQYV. The CDR3 DNA sequence: TGTGCCAGCATGCGTCGACAGGGTTCCTACGAGCAGTACGTC.

This clone has a count of ten or more. CDR3 region: CASSPSQGTGYGYTF. Written as DNA, the CDR3 is TGTGCCAGCAGCCCCTCACAGGGGACGGGCTATGGCTACACCTTC. The chain is built from TRBV7-9 and TRBJ1-2; 7 nucleotides line up with TRBD1. V shed 5 bases, J shed 4 bases, and the junction held 10 bases outside the gene matches. This CDR3 region has 15 residues. From germline, CDR1 is SEHNR and CDR2 FQNEAQ (reference sequence).

This clone was found many times. In nucleotides, the CDR3 is TGTGCCAGCAGTGAGCAGGCTGGAAACACCATATATTTT. Its translation is CASSEQAGNTIYF. The chain is built from TRBV2 and TRBJ1-3; D unclear. Deletions cut 3 bases from V and 2 bases from J, with 5 bases between. This CDR3 has 13 amino acids. Germline V gene lookup returns CDR1 SNHLY and CDR2 FYNNEI.

This clone was counted ten times or more. The V call is TRBV6-5, the J call TRBJ1-6; perhaps TRBD1 as D (6 bases). Germline assignment: CDR1 MNHEY and CDR2 SVGAGI. Trimming took 7 bases from V and 8 from J, leaving 18 bases between them. The CDR3 is 15 amino acids. DNA of the CDR3: TGTGCCAGCACCCTAGGGGGTGCTTTCGATTCACCCCTCCACTTT. Its translation is CASTLGGAFDSPLHF.

The sample holds many counts of this clone. The genes are TRBV11-3 and TRBJ1-2; no definite D call. The germline V gene has CDR1 SGHNT and CDR2 YENEEA. Trimming removed 0 bases from V and 13 bases from J, with 12 bases in between. This CDR3 spans 12 amino acids. The CDR3 nucleotides are TGTGCCAGCAGCTTAGATAGCCTGAGTGCCACCTTC. It yields the protein CASSLDSLSATF.

There are many counts of this clone. The chain is built from TRBV29-1 and TRBJ1-1; D not certain. Deletions cut 0 bases from V and 2 bases from J, with 7 bases between. The V gene's germline CDR1 is SQVTM and CDR2 ANQGSEA. This CDR3 spans 13 amino acids. DNA for the CDR3: TGCAGCGTTGAAGATCCCAAAAACACTGAAGCTTTCTTT. It codes for CSVEDPKNTEAFF.

This clone occurred many times. The chain joins TRBV19 to TRBJ2-1, with TRBD1 identical over 9 bases. This CDR3 has 15 amino acids. CDR1 and CDR2 (germline): LNHDA, SQIVND (reference sequence). V was clipped by 6 bases and J by 4 bases; unmatched bases: 7. The CDR3 sequence: CASRTTGTGYNEQFF. In DNA, the CDR3 is TGTGCCAGTAGGACCACCGGGACAGGGTACAATGAGCAGTTCTTC.

This clone has only a few counts. The gene calls are TRBV10-1 and TRBJ2-5; TRBD2 agrees at 8 bases. The better agreement between TRBJ2-7 and the DNA end casts doubt on the J call. The CDR3 runs to 15 residues. Germline loops: CDR1 WNHNN, CDR2 SYGVQD (reference sequence). Here the CDR3 reads CASSAGGGLSYEQYF. CDR3 nucleotide sequence: TGCGCCAGCAGTGCCGGGGGGGGCCTCTCCTACGAGCAGTACTTC.

At least ten counts were recorded for this clone. The rearrangement uses TRBV11-2 and TRBJ2-5, with TRBD1 matching over 8 bases. The CDR3 spans 14 residues. Germline CDR1 SGHAT, CDR2 FQNNGV. V was pared by 5 bases and J by 2 bases, with 4 bases of the junction left unmatched. CDR3 in amino acids: CASSGQGLQETQYF. The CDR3 DNA follows: TGTGCCAGCAGCGGACAGGGTTTACAAGAGACCCAGTACTTC.

At least ten counts were recorded for this clone. This chain connects TRBV7-3 to TRBJ2-3; 13 bases are shared with TRBD2. CDR1 and CDR2 (germline): SGHTA, FQGTGA. CDR3 length equals 17 residues. V shed 5 bases and J 8 bases; nucleotides not matched to a gene: 13. CDR3 region: CASSPTEGLAGLGTQYF. The CDR3 DNA reads TGTGCCAGCAGCCCAACTGAGGGACTAGCGGGATTGGGTACGCAGTATTTT.

This clone was picked up many times. The chain couples TRBV4-3 to TRBJ2-1; D is undetermined. Germline lookup yields CDR1 LGHNA and CDR2 YSLEER. The length of the CDR3 is 16 residues. Trimming cost V 0 bases and J 8 bases, with 17 bases left between them. The DNA for the CDR3 is TGCGCCAGCAGCCAAGATCTCGGGTTCGAATACGATGAGCAGTTCTTC. It encodes CASSQDLGFEYDEQFF.

This clone appeared a few times. CDR3 protein: CASSVAAIGGDTQYF. CDR3 DNA sequence: TGTGCCAGCAGCGTAGCCGCCATTGGGGGGGATACGCAGTATTTT. The chain recombines TRBV9 with TRBJ2-3, with D tentatively TRBD2 (6 bases). CDR3 length equals 15 residues. Germline V CDR1 and CDR2: SGDLS, YYNGEE. Between the trimmed V and J ends, which lost 0 bases and 6 bases, there was a span of 14 bases.

In its sample, this clone was seen a few times. This chain connects TRBV11-3 to TRBJ2-1; 10 positions match TRBD1. Germline CDR1 is SGHNT and CDR2 is YENEEA. CDR3 length: 14 residues. V shed 3 bases, J shed 8 bases, and the junction held 4 bases outside the gene matches. Here the CDR3 reads CASSLGQGNHEQFF. The CDR3 DNA is TGTGCCAGCAGCTTGGGACAGGGGAACCATGAGCAGTTCTTC. Full variable domain (remainder filled in from reference TRBV11-3 and TRBJ2-1): EAGVVQSPRYKIIEKKQPVAFWCNPISGHNTLYWYLQNLGQGPELLIRYENEEAVDDSQLPKDRFSAERLKGVDSTLKIQPAELGDSAVYLCASSLGQGNHEQFFGPGTRLTVL.

In this sample, this clone turned up many times. The rearrangement uses TRBV6-6 and TRBJ1-1, with D maybe TRBD1 (6 bases). CDR1 is MNHNY, CDR2 SVGAGI, per germline (reference sequence). V gave up 8 bases and J gave up 2 bases, with 15 bases separating them. The CDR3 runs 14 residues. The CDR3 DNA sequence: TGTGCCAGCGCCAAAACGGACAGTAACACTGAAGCTTTCTTT. Translated, it gives CASAKTDSNTEAFF.

The V gene is TRBV27, the J gene TRBJ2-1; 8 bases fit TRBD2. V lost 8 bases and J lost 3; bases outside the gene matches: 6. CDR1 and CDR2 from the germline V gene are MNHEY and SMNVEV (reference sequence). The CDR3 has 14 amino acids. The CDR3 region has the DNA TGTGCCAGCCGGGGGGGTGGATTCTACAATGAGCAGTTCTTC. Protein sequence: CASRGGGFYNEQFF.

The chain has TRBV7-2 and TRBJ2-1; 10 bases align to TRBD2. This CDR3 is built from 17 residues. After removal of 2 bases from V and 4 bases from J, the junction contained 8 bases not matched to a gene. Germline CDR1 and CDR2: SGHTA and FQGNSA. CDR3 sequence reads: CASSLSPGTSVYNEQFF. The CDR3 DNA follows: TGTGCCAGCAGCTTATCACCCGGGACTAGCGTGTACAATGAGCAGTTCTTC.

The chain links TRBV27 to TRBJ1-4; TRBD1 aligns across 8 bases. J gave up 7 bases and V 3 bases, and 7 bases lay outside the gene matches. Germline loops: CDR1 MNHEY, CDR2 SMNVEV (reference sequence). The CDR3 runs 15 residues. The CDR3 sequence is CASSFIQQGGEKLFF. For the CDR3, the DNA is TGTGCCAGCAGTTTCATCCAACAGGGGGGTGAAAAACTGTTTTTT.

Ten or more counts support this clone. The chain recombines TRBV6-4 with TRBJ2-1, with 8 bases identical to TRBD2. Unmatched junction bases numbered 1, after V lost 0 bases and J lost 6 bases. Germline values: CDR1 MRHNA, CDR2 SNTAGT. This CDR3 contains 14 residues. CDR3 DNA: TGTGCCAGCAGTGACTCTAGCGGGGCCAATGAGCAGTTCTTC. Translated, it gives CASSDSSGANEQFF.

This clone was seen more than once but under ten times. The chain recombines TRBV7-8 with TRBJ2-7, with a weak D call TRBD2 (6 bases). Germline CDR1 and CDR2: SGHVS and FQNEAQ. The V gene lost 5 bases and the J gene lost 7 bases, with 18 bases spanning the gap. The CDR3 spans 14 residues. The CDR3 DNA reads TGTGCCAGCAGCCCATCTAGCGTGCGGAGGGAGCAGTACTTC. It translates to CASSPSSVRREQYF.

This clone was recorded many times. This chain joins TRBV11-3 and TRBJ2-5; TRBD1 agrees at 7 bases. V was pared by 3 bases and J by 6 bases, with 4 bases of the junction left unmatched. This CDR3 has 13 amino acids. Germline assignment: CDR1 SGHNT and CDR2 YENEEA. CDR3 DNA sequence: TGTGCCAGCAGCTTCACACAGGGGCAGACCCAGTACTTC. Translated, it gives CASSFTQGQTQYF.

In this sample, this clone turned up many times. The CDR3 nucleotides are TGTGCCAGCAGCCCAGAGGTATCTGGGGCCAACGTCCTGACTTTC. It encodes CASSPEVSGANVLTF. The chain employs TRBV7-2 and TRBJ2-6; no reliable D call. Germline V lookup: CDR1 SGHTA, CDR2 FQGNSA. V was pared by 5 bases and J by 1 base, with 9 bases between. The CDR3 runs to 15 residues. Supplemented by reference TRBV7-2 and TRBJ2-6, the full variable domain reads GAGVSQSPSNKVTEKGKDVELRCDPISGHTALYWYRQSLGQGLEFLIYFQGNSAPDKSGLPSDRFSAERTGGSVSTLTIQRTQQEDSAVYLCASSPEVSGANVLTFGAGSRLTVL.

This clone appeared a few times. The chain combines TRBV6-1 with TRBJ2-1; 9 bases are a match to TRBD2. Germline V gene data show CDR1 as MNHNS and CDR2 as SASEGT. This CDR3 is built from 14 residues. Germline trimming cut 5 bases from V and 8 bases from J; bases unmatched to any gene: 7. CDR3 loop: CASSRASGVDEQFF. DNA for the CDR3: TGTGCCAGCAGTAGGGCTAGCGGGGTTGATGAGCAGTTCTTC.

This chain links TRBV6-6 with TRBJ2-3, with TRBD2 identical over 13 bases. Germline CDR1 is MNHNY and CDR2 is SVGAGI (reference sequence). The CDR3 sequence is 15 residues long. After removal of 7 bases from V and 9 bases from J, the junction contained 10 bases not matched to a gene. The CDR3 sequence is CASTGTSGTPGTQYF. CDR3 in DNA: TGTGCCAGCACCGGGACTAGCGGGACCCCGGGGACGCAGTATTTT.

This clone came up a few times. This rearrangement joins TRBV9 to TRBJ2-2; TRBD1 matches at 7 bases. Per the germline V gene, CDR1 is SGDLS and CDR2 is YYNGEE. This CDR3 spans 14 amino acids. V gave up 4 bases and J gave up 10 bases; unmatched junction bases: 10. The CDR3 nucleotides read TGTGCCAGCAGCAAAGGACAGGCTCGGGTGGAGCTGTTTTTT. Its protein is CASSKGQARVELFF.

This clone was observed many times. The V gene is TRBV7-2, the J gene TRBJ2-3; D not certain. The V gene's germline CDR1 is SGHTA and CDR2 FQGNSA. V was clipped by 3 bases and J by 2 bases, with 6 bases between them. CDR3 length: 13 amino acids. The CDR3 DNA sequence: TGTGCCAGCAGCTTGACAAACACAGATACGCAGTATTTT. Protein: CASSLTNTDTQYF.

V and J are TRBV18 and TRBJ2-5; D is uncertain. The V and J ends lost 3 bases and 1 base respectively, with 6 bases between them. Germline V gene data show CDR1 as KGHSH and CDR2 as LQKENI. The CDR3 is 13 residues long. The CDR3 reads CASSPNSQETQYF. For the CDR3, the DNA is TGTGCCAGCTCACCGAACAGCCAAGAGACCCAGTACTTC.

This clone came up many times. This chain uses TRBV9 with TRBJ2-7; 10 bases line up with TRBD1. J was trimmed by 3 bases and V by 3 bases; bases with no gene match: 6. Germline CDR1 SGDLS, CDR2 YYNGEE. This CDR3 is 15 amino acids long. The CDR3 DNA sequence: TGTGCCAGCAGCGCCGGGACAGGGGTTTACTACGAGCAGTACTTC. It translates to CASSAGTGVYYEQYF.

This clone has at least ten counts. The V and J genes are TRBV7-2 and TRBJ1-1; TRBD1 might be the D (6 bases). The CDR3 loop spans 13 amino acids. Trimming removed 9 bases at V and 1 base at J, with 12 bases between. Germline loops: CDR1 SGHTA, CDR2 FQGNSA. This CDR3 is CASTIGGNTEAFF. The CDR3 DNA follows: TGTGCCAGTACCATAGGGGGGAACACTGAAGCTTTCTTT.